These T cell receptor beta chains were read from a single sample in a study of cytomegalovirus exposure and HLA in healthy donors. Some clones are missing from TCRdb's copy, which holds only in-frame ones; the method was immunoSEQ multiplex PCR. The table lists approximately 190,000 clones, roughly 80% of them singletons. The sample taken for sequencing was PBMCs. These receptors were obtained from a man in his forties or fifties in good health and CMV-seronegative. The CDR3 runs from the conserved cysteine through the conserved F or W. D genes are given only for firm matches. Some rows have no size entry. The others give once, few or many, or a class for an expanded clone.

TGTGCCTGGAGTCCTAGAGAGAATAGCTACACCTTC	CAWSPRENSYTF	TRBV30	.	.	TRBJ1-2
TGCAGCGTTGATTGGGCAGGAGGCGAGCAGTACTTC	CSVDWAGGEQYF	TRBV29-1	.	.	TRBJ2-7
TGTGCCAGCAGCTCCCACGTGACAGGCTATCAGCCCCAGCATTTT	CASSSHVTGYQPQHF	TRBV5-5	.	.	TRBJ1-5
TGTGCCAGCAGCTTAGGGCAGGGAAACACCATATATTTT	CASSLGQGNTIYF	TRBV7-8	.	once	TRBJ1-3
TGCGCCAGCCGCCCGAGCCGTTCAGGGGGCATTCGGACTGAAGCTTTCTTT	CASRPSRSGGIRTEAFF	TRBV4-1	TRBD1	.	TRBJ1-1
TGCGCCAGCAGCTTGGAGGATCTCGGGGGCACTGAAGCTTTCTTT	CASSLEDLGGTEAFF	TRBV5-1	.	.	TRBJ1-1
TGTGCCAGCAGCTTTGAACGGGGGGGCAATGAGCAGTTCTTC	CASSFERGGNEQFF	TRBV13	TRBD2	.	TRBJ2-1
TGTGCCAGCAGCCATCGGACAGGAACCAGTCCTGGCTACACCTTC	CASSHRTGTSPGYTF	TRBV7-9	TRBD1	once	TRBJ1-2
TGTGCCAGCAGGCCGCTCCTGAGCAGGGGCGATGGGGCCAACGTCCTGACTTTC	CASRPLLSRGDGANVLTF	TRBV4-2	.	.	TRBJ2-6
TGTGCCAGCAGCTTGAGTCCCGGGTACGGAGAGACCCAGTACTTC	CASSLSPGYGETQYF	TRBV7-2	.	.	TRBJ2-5
TGTGCCACTGACTCGGACAGGGGGAGTCAATCTGGGGCCAACGTCCTGACTTTC	CATDSDRGSQSGANVLTF	TRBV7-9	TRBD1	.	TRBJ2-6
TGTGCCAGCTCACCCCGAAGCTTAGTCGGAGAATACTTC	CASSPRSLVGEYF	TRBV18	.	few	TRBJ2-7
TGTGCCATCAGTGCAGGGGTTTCTGGGAACACTGAAGCTTTCTTT	CAISAGVSGNTEAFF	TRBV10-3	.	few	TRBJ1-1
TGTGCCAGCAGCTTAGTGCGGACAGGGGAGAAAAGGCTCTACGAGCAGTACTTC	CASSLVRTGEKRLYEQYF	TRBV7-9	TRBD1	.	TRBJ2-7
TGTGCCAGCAGCGCCGAGGGTTACTCTGGAAACACCATATATTTT	CASSAEGYSGNTIYF	TRBV9	.	.	TRBJ1-3
TGTGCCTGGAGCCAGGGAGGCGAGCAGTACTTC	CAWSQGGEQYF	TRBV30	.	few	TRBJ2-7
TGCGCCAGCAGCTTTAACAGCGGGTACACTGAAGCTTTCTTT	CASSFNSGYTEAFF	TRBV5-1	.	.	TRBJ1-1
TGTGCCAGCAGTTACGTAGGGGGCTCCTACAATGAGCAGTTCTTC	CASSYVGGSYNEQFF	TRBV6-6	.	.	TRBJ2-1
TGTGCCAGCAGTGAAAAAGCGGGGGGGCGTGATACGCAGTATTTT	CASSEKAGGRDTQYF	TRBV6-1	TRBD2	few	TRBJ2-3
TGCGCCAGCAGCTTGGTTCCGGGCTACGAGCAGTACTTC	CASSLVPGYEQYF	TRBV5-1	.	.	TRBJ2-7
TGTGCCAGCAGTTGGACAGGGAGTGGTAGTTCACCCCTCCACTTT	CASSWTGSGSSPLHF	TRBV7-6	TRBD1	.	TRBJ1-6
TGTGCCAGCAGTTTAGCGGGGGGCACAGATACGCAGTATTTT	CASSLAGGTDTQYF	TRBV27	TRBD2	.	TRBJ2-3
TGCGCCAGCAGCTTGGGGGACTGGGGATGGTACGAGCAGTACTTC	CASSLGDWGWYEQYF	TRBV5-1	.	.	TRBJ2-7
TGTTCCAGCACCCCTCAGGACAGGGGCTTCGGCTACACCTTC	CSSTPQDRGFGYTF	TRBV7-9	TRBD1	.	TRBJ1-2
TGTGCCAGTAGAGTCGGGGAATCGAACACCGGGGAGCTGTTTTTT	CASRVGESNTGELFF	TRBV19	.	.	TRBJ2-2
TGTGCCAGTAGTCGACAGGCCTCCTACAATGAGCAGTTCTTC	CASSRQASYNEQFF	TRBV19	.	.	TRBJ2-1
TGTGCCAGCAGCTGGGGACACACGCCCTACGAGCAGTACTTC	CASSWGHTPYEQYF	TRBV5-6	.	.	TRBJ2-7
TGTGCCTGGAAAGAGACTACCTACACCGGGGAGCTGTTTTTT	CAWKETTYTGELFF	TRBV30	.	.	TRBJ2-2
TGTTCCAGCAGCTCCACAGGGGAAACTGAAGCTTTCTTT	CSSSSTGETEAFF	TRBV7-9	TRBD1	.	TRBJ1-1
TGTGCCAGTTCTAGGGACTCCGAGTCCTATGGCTACACCTTC	CASSRDSESYGYTF	TRBV19	.	.	TRBJ1-2
TGTGCCAGCTCTAGGGGGTCCGGTTTTTATGGCTACACCTTC	CASSRGSGFYGYTF	TRBV11-2	.	.	TRBJ1-2
TGTGCCAGCGCAGATAATTCACCCCTCCACTTT	CASADNSPLHF	TRBV5-8	.	.	TRBJ1-6
TGTGCCAGCAGTGAAGCGCTTTATAGTCGAAGCAAAATAGCCAAAAACATTCAGTACTTC	CASSEALYSRSKIAKNIQYF	TRBV6-1	.	.	TRBJ2-4
TGTGCCAGCGGCGGACAGGGGGGAACCTACGAGCAGTACTTC	CASGGQGGTYEQYF	TRBV6-5	TRBD1	few	TRBJ2-7
TGTGCCAGCAGCTTGGGGTCGAGAGACTACTATGGCTACACCTTC	CASSLGSRDYYGYTF	TRBV5-8	.	.	TRBJ1-2
TGTGCCAGCAGCCGAGGGGGAGAGCAGTACTTC	CASSRGGEQYF	TRBV7-9	.	.	TRBJ2-7
TGCGCCAGCAGCTTTGGGGGGCGGGACAGGGGGAACTACGAGCAGTACTTC	CASSFGGRDRGNYEQYF	TRBV5-1	TRBD1	.	TRBJ2-7
TGTGCCAGCAGTTACTTGGGACAGGGTGCCTATGGCTACACCTTC	CASSYLGQGAYGYTF	TRBV6-6	TRBD1	.	TRBJ1-2
TGTGCCAGCAGTGACCAGACAAGGCCTCTTAACGAGCAGTACTTC	CASSDQTRPLNEQYF	TRBV6-4	.	.	TRBJ2-7
TGCGCCAGCAGTGAGTCGATCCCAGGGGGGAAGAACGGTGATAATGAAAAACTGTTTTTT	CASSESIPGGKNGDNEKLFF	TRBV10-2	TRBD1	.	TRBJ1-4
TGTGCCAGCAGTGTGCAGGGAAGCTCCTACGAGCAGTACTTC	CASSVQGSSYEQYF	TRBV6-1	.	.	TRBJ2-7